The 21 T cell receptor beta chains reported below all come from one sample, sequenced in a study of OX40 agonist ivuxolimab in advanced cancers. Method: immunoSEQ multiplex PCR; TCRdb's copy keeps in-frame clones and lacks some. The profile shows 40,000 to 50,000 clones, approximately 86% of them singletons. The sequencing used CD4+ or CD8+ T cells sorted from blood, collected in a trial of the OX40 agonist ivuxolimab. The receptors come from an adult with an advanced solid tumor such as melanoma, head and neck, liver or kidney cancer.

This rearrangement joins TRBV4-2 to TRBJ1-4; D is unclear. The CDR3 spans 15 residues. Germline V gives CDR1 LGHNA, CDR2 YNFKEQ. With 0 bases removed from V and 0 bases from J, the gap between germline ends came to 5 bases. CDR3 sequence reads: CASSQEGATNEKLFF. The CDR3 DNA follows: TGTGCCAGCAGCCAAGAGGGAGCAACTAATGAAAAACTGTTTTTT.

The genes are TRBV30 and TRBJ1-2; D remains ambiguous. Germline CDR1 reads GTSNPN; CDR2 reads SVGIG (reference sequence). The germline V and J ends were trimmed by 0 bases and 5 bases, with 22 bases remaining between them. The CDR3 is 17 residues long. The DNA for the CDR3 is TGTGCCTGGAGTGTACCGCTCGGGTCAGTGGGTTATTATGGCTACACCTTC. Protein product: CAWSVPLGSVGYYGYTF.

Concerning this clone itself: Other DNA sequences in the sample encode the same CDR3. CDR3 residues: CASSLGGSFTDTQYF. The CDR3 DNA follows: TGTGCCAGCAGCTTGGGGGGGTCCTTCACAGATACGCAGTATTTT. The chain is built from TRBV13 and TRBJ2-3; TRBD2 aligns across 7 bases. Germline V CDR1 and CDR2: PRHDT, FYEKMQ (reference sequence). With V trimmed by 3 bases and J by 2 bases, 5 bases remained unmatched. This CDR3 contains 15 residues.

This chain connects TRBV6-1 to TRBJ1-5; TRBD1 matches at 9 bases. Trimming removed 3 bases from V and 7 bases from J; junction bases left unmatched: 13. Germline CDR1 and CDR2: MNHNS and SASEGT. There are 17 residues in the CDR3. CDR3: CASSDDRGGIILQPQHF. The DNA for the CDR3 is TGTGCCAGCAGTGACGACAGGGGGGGGATCATTTTGCAGCCCCAGCATTTT.

The chain combines TRBV10-3 with TRBJ2-6; D is ambiguous. Trimming stripped 6 bases from V and 4 bases from J, with 25 bases between. The CDR3 has 19 amino acids. From germline, CDR1 is ENHRY and CDR2 SYGVKD. CDR3 amino acids: CAIRAFRAEIQSGANVLTF. CDR3 nucleotides: TGTGCCATCAGAGCTTTCCGGGCAGAGATCCAATCCGGGGCCAACGTCCTGACTTTC.

With regard to this clone: This probably arose from a read error, given a far larger clone one base away. The gene calls are TRBV5-8 and TRBJ1-2, with D tentatively TRBD1 (5 bases). The CDR3 covers 14 residues. Germline V gene data show CDR1 as SGHTS and CDR2 as YDEGEE. V was cut by 1 base and J by 8 bases, with 15 bases left in between. Written as DNA, the CDR3 is TGTGCCAGCAGCTTGTTGTGGGCAGGGAACGGCTACACCTTC. As protein: CASSLLWAGNGYTF.

This clone was seen only once. The chain links TRBV7-9 to TRBJ1-1; no firm D call. The germline V and J ends were trimmed by 5 bases and 4 bases, with 11 bases remaining between them. Per the germline V gene, CDR1 is SEHNR and CDR2 is FQNEAQ (reference sequence). The CDR3 has 13 amino acids. As DNA, the CDR3 is TGTGCCAGCAGCCCTAGGGTAGTCACTGAAGCTTTCTTT. Amino acids: CASSPRVVTEAFF.

The V call is TRBV4-1, the J call TRBJ1-2; D remains ambiguous. The CDR3 consists of 13 residues. V was trimmed by 3 bases and J by 8 bases, leaving 13 bases between them. Per the germline V gene, CDR1 is MGHRA and CDR2 is YSYEKL. The CDR3 loop reads CASSQPLAEGYTF. The DNA of the CDR3 is TGCGCCAGCAGCCAGCCCCTGGCTGAGGGCTACACCTTC.

CDR3: CASSLGRAGGLGFYEQYF. The CDR3 DNA reads TGTGCCAGCAGCTTGGGTAGGGCAGGGGGCTTAGGTTTCTACGAGCAGTACTTC. The chain joins TRBV7-2 to TRBJ2-7; 8 positions agree with TRBD1. With V trimmed by 3 bases and J by 3 bases, 16 bases remained unmatched. Germline values: CDR1 SGHTA, CDR2 FQGNSA. The CDR3 totals 18 residues.

This chain uses TRBV6-6 with TRBJ2-3; D is unclear. The V gene's germline CDR1 is MNHNY and CDR2 SVGAGI (reference sequence). CDR3 length equals 15 residues. V was trimmed by 0 bases and J by 4 bases, leaving 11 bases between them. The CDR3 spells CASSYSKSMADTQYF. The CDR3 nucleotides are TGTGCCAGCAGTTACTCGAAGTCCATGGCAGATACGCAGTATTTT.

The genes are TRBV7-2 and TRBJ2-5, with TRBD2 as a possible D gene (6 bases). The CDR3 totals 15 residues. CDR1 is SGHTA and CDR2 is FQGNSA in the germline V gene. Trimming pared 6 bases from V and 2 bases from J, leaving 16 bases between. CDR3 loop: CASRLSLGGQETQYF. The CDR3 region has the DNA TGTGCCAGCAGATTATCGCTCGGGGGACAAGAGACCCAGTACTTC.

The chain links TRBV13 to TRBJ1-1; 7 bases are shared with TRBD1. Germline trimming cut 6 bases from V and 2 bases from J; bases unmatched to any gene: 3. The CDR3 sequence is 13 residues long. Germline V gene data show CDR1 as PRHDT and CDR2 as FYEKMQ (reference sequence). CDR3 sequence reads: CASRRQGNTEAFF. The CDR3 DNA reads as TGTGCCAGCAGACGACAGGGTAACACTGAAGCTTTCTTT.

In DNA, the CDR3 is TGTGCCAGCAGCTGGGCGACAGCGAACACTGAAGCTTTCTTT. Translating gives CASSWATANTEAFF. The rearrangement uses TRBV7-9 and TRBJ1-1; a weak D match, TRBD1 (5 bases). CDR1 SEHNR and CDR2 FQNEAQ come from the germline V gene (reference sequence). V was trimmed by 4 bases and J by 1 base, leaving 10 bases between them. The CDR3 covers 14 residues.

The gene calls are TRBV5-6 and TRBJ2-5; TRBD2 matches 13 bases. Germline-derived CDR1 and CDR2 are SGHDT and YYEEEE. The CDR3 has 15 amino acids. Trimming took 4 bases from V and 5 from J; bases not matched to a gene: 5. CDR3 region: CASSRGLAGIETQYF. The CDR3 nucleotides read TGTGCCAGCAGCAGGGGACTAGCGGGGATTGAGACCCAGTACTTC. Looking up the rest from reference TRBV5-6 and TRBJ2-5 gives the full variable domain: DAGVTQSPTHLIKTRGQQVTLRCSPKSGHDTVSWYQQALGQGPQFIFQYYEEEERQRGNFPDRFSGHQFPNYSSELNVNALLLGDSALYLCASSRGLAGIETQYFGPGTRLLVL.

The chain uses TRBV9 and TRBJ2-5, with 8 bases lining up with TRBD2. The CDR3 is 14 amino acids. The trim removed 4 bases at V and 2 bases at J, leaving 4 bases unmatched. In germline, CDR1 is SGDLS, CDR2 YYNGEE. The CDR3 loop reads CASSTGGVQETQYF. The CDR3 nucleotides are TGTGCCAGCAGCACCGGGGGGGTTCAAGAGACCCAGTACTTC.

The chain recombines TRBV4-3 with TRBJ2-5; 11 nucleotides align to TRBD2. CDR3 length: 18 residues. V lost 4 bases, J lost 0 bases, and 10 bases stayed unmatched. Germline CDR1 and CDR2: LGHNA and YSLEER. CDR3 sequence reads: CASSRLRGLAVHQETQYF. DNA for the CDR3: TGCGCCAGCAGCCGATTAAGGGGACTAGCGGTGCACCAAGAGACCCAGTACTTC.

The chain joins TRBV7-8 to TRBJ2-1, with a possible D match to TRBD2 (6 bases). Trimming removed 1 base at V and 10 bases at J, with 11 bases between. The CDR3 totals 13 residues. The germline V gene encodes CDR1 SGHVS and CDR2 FQNEAQ. This CDR3 is CASSLDAGSEQFF. CDR3 in DNA: TGTGCCAGCAGCTTAGATGCGGGGTCCGAGCAGTTCTTC.

The chain carries TRBV13 and TRBJ2-1; no clear D gene. Trimming cost V 6 bases and J 1 base, with 10 bases left between them. This CDR3 is 14 amino acids long. The V gene's germline CDR1 is PRHDT and CDR2 FYEKMQ (reference sequence). For the CDR3, the DNA is TGTGCCAGCAGTATGGAGAGTTCCTACAATGAGCAGTTCTTC. Translating it yields CASSMESSYNEQFF.

This chain uses TRBV7-9 with TRBJ2-3; a weak D match, TRBD1 (6 bases). Per the germline V gene, CDR1 is SEHNR and CDR2 is FQNEAQ (reference sequence). The ends were cut back, 1 base at V and 4 bases at J, with 6 bases in the middle. The CDR3 has 13 amino acids. CDR3 coding DNA: TGTGCCAGCAGCTTAGGGGGGCCAGATACGCAGTATTTT. Its protein is CASSLGGPDTQYF. The full variable domain, its missing parts supplied by reference TRBV7-9 and TRBJ2-3, is DTGVSQNPRHKITKRGQNVTFRCDPISEHNRLYWYRQTLGQGPEFLTYFQNEAQLEKSRLLSDRFSAERPKGSFSTLEIQRTEQGDSAMYLCASSLGGPDTQYFGPGTRLTVL.

This sequence joins TRBV19 and TRBJ2-3, with D tentatively TRBD1 (5 bases). V was pared by 1 base and J by 1 base, with 12 bases between. Germline lookup yields CDR1 LNHDA and CDR2 SQIVND (reference sequence). This CDR3 comprises 16 residues. CDR3 DNA: TGTGCCAGTAGTATAGGTTTGGGGCAAGGCACAGATACGCAGTATTTT. Translated: CASSIGLGQGTDTQYF.

The gene calls are TRBV6-5 and TRBJ2-5; D is undetermined. V gave up 4 bases and J gave up 0 bases, with 9 bases separating them. CDR3 length: 14 amino acids. CDR1 and CDR2 from the germline V gene are MNHEY and SVGAGI. The CDR3 DNA reads TGTGCCAGCAGTTCGGCACAGTACCAAGAGACCCAGTACTTC. Amino acid sequence: CASSSAQYQETQYF.